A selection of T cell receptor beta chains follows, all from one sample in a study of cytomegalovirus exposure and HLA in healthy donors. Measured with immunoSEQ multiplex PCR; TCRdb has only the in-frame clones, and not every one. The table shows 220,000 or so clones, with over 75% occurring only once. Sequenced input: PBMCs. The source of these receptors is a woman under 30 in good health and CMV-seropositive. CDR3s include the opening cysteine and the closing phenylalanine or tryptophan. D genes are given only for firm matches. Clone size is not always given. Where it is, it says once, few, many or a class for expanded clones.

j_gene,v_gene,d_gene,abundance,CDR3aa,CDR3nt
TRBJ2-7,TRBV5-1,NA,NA,CASSLDSGYEQYF,TGCGCCAGCAGCTTGGACTCGGGCTACGAGCAGTACTTC
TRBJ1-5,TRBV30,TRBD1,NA,CAWSGGTGDQPQHF,TGTGCCTGGAGTGGGGGGACAGGTGATCAGCCCCAGCATTTT
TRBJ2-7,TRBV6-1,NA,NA,CASNQRGIYEQYF,TGTGCCAGCAACCAAAGGGGGATCTACGAGCAGTACTTC
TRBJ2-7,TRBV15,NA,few,CATSRKPGSYEQYF,TGTGCCACCAGCAGAAAGCCAGGATCCTACGAGCAGTACTTC
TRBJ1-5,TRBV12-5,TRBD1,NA,CASGLGQGADQPQHF,TGTGCTAGTGGTTTAGGACAGGGGGCGGATCAGCCCCAGCATTTT
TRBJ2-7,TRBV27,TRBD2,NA,CASSPSGGTSYEQYF,TGTGCCAGCAGCCCGTCGGGGGGGACCTCCTACGAGCAGTACTTC
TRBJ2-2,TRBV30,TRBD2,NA,CAGGWSLTSGSPGELFF,TGTGCCGGGGGTTGGTCCCTTACTAGCGGGAGTCCCGGGGAGCTGTTTTTT
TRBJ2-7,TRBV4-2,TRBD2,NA,CASSRGFAGGYEQYF,TGTGCCAGCAGCAGGGGTTTCGCGGGAGGGTACGAGCAGTACTTC
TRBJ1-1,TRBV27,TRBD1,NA,CASSGGTGMVGTEAFF,TGTGCCAGCAGTGGCGGGACAGGGATGGTGGGCACTGAAGCTTTCTTT
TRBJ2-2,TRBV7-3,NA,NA,CASSLTGGATGELFF,TGTGCCAGCAGCTTAACAGGGGGGGCGACCGGGGAGCTGTTTTTT